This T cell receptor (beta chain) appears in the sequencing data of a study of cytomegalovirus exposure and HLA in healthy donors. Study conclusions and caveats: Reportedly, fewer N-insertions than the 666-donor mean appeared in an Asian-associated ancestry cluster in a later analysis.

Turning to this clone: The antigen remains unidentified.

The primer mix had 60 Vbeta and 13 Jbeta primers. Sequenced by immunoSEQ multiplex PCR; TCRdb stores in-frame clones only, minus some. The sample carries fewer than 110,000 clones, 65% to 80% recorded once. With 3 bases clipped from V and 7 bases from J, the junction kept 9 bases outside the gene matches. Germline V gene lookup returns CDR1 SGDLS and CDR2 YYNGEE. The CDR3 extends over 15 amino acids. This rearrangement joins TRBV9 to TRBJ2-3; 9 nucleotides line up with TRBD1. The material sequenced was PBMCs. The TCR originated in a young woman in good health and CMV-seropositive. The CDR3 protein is CASSDSGTGTYTQYF. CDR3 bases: TGTGCCAGCAGCGACTCCGGGACAGGGACATATACGCAGTATTTT.